The 20 T cell receptor beta chains reported below all come from one sample, sequenced in a study of blood T cell repertoires in COVID-19. Profiled with immunoSEQ multiplex PCR; TCRdb holds only in-frame clones, not every one. The top ten clones hold around a quarter of a sample with some 110,000 clones, approximately 88% of them seen once. The sequenced sample was peripheral blood. The receptors shown here come from a man aged 60 to 75 with acute or convalescent COVID-19.

The chain recombines TRBV5-1 with TRBJ2-2, with D maybe TRBD2 (6 bases). Germline V CDR1 and CDR2: SGHRS, YFSETQ. Trimming shortened V by 3 bases and J by 4 bases, and 13 bases separated the two germline ends. This CDR3 has 15 residues. The CDR3 region is CASSSEGRGTGELFF. In nucleotides, the CDR3 is TGCGCCAGCAGCTCGGAGGGCCGGGGCACCGGGGAGCTGTTTTTT.

The genes are TRBV7-9 and TRBJ2-1, with 11 bases identical to TRBD2. This CDR3 has 15 amino acids. Germline V gene data show CDR1 as SEHNR and CDR2 as FQNEAQ (reference sequence). The junction had 6 bases not matched to a gene; V was cut back by 5 bases and J by 6 bases. Here the CDR3 reads CASSPSGTSGNEQFF. The DNA for the CDR3 is TGTGCCAGCAGCCCCTCGGGGACTAGCGGCAATGAGCAGTTCTTC.

J is TRBJ2-4 and V is TRBV5-6; 7 nucleotides align to TRBD1. Germline CDR1 is SGHDT and CDR2 is YYEEEE. The CDR3 runs 13 residues. The V and J ends lost 1 base and 6 bases, in that order; junction bases with no gene match: 1. CDR3 sequence (DNA): TGTGCCAGCAGCTTGAGGGACAGAAACATTCAGTACTTC. The encoded protein is CASSLRDRNIQYF.

This clone has a single count. This sequence joins TRBV28 and TRBJ2-1, with 11 bases lining up with TRBD2. The V segment lost 5 bases and the J segment 3 bases; nucleotides outside the gene matches: 6. The CDR3 consists of 16 residues. Germline-derived CDR1 and CDR2 are MDHEN and SYDVKM. This chain's CDR3 is CASSRNGLAGYNEQFF. As DNA, the CDR3 is TGTGCCAGCAGTCGAAACGGACTAGCGGGCTACAATGAGCAGTTCTTC. The complete variable domain, with remaining parts taken from reference TRBV28 and TRBJ2-1, reads DVKVTQSSRYLVKRTGEKVFLECVQDMDHENMFWYRQDPGLGLRLIYFSYDVKMKEKGDIPEGYSVSREKKERFSLILESASTNQTSMYLCASSRNGLAGYNEQFFGPGTRLTVL.

This clone was seen a handful of times. The J gene is TRBJ1-1, the V gene TRBV5-1; D is possibly TRBD1 (6 bases). The CDR3 spans 14 residues. V was trimmed by 3 bases and J by 1 base, leaving 10 bases between them. Germline V CDR1 and CDR2: SGHRS, YFSETQ. The CDR3 nucleotides are TGCGCCAGCAGCTCAGGGGATACGAACACTGAAGCTTTCTTT. Amino acid sequence: CASSSGDTNTEAFF.

This rearrangement joins TRBV6-2 or TRBV6-3 to TRBJ2-7; TRBD2 matches at 10 bases. Germline V lookup: CDR1 MNHEY, CDR2 SVGEGT. Unmatched junction bases numbered 6, after V lost 0 bases and J lost 4 bases. The CDR3 totals 16 residues. The CDR3 loop is CASSYSSSGSLYEQYF. The DNA for the CDR3 is TGTGCCAGCAGTTACTCGTCTAGCGGGAGTTTGTACGAGCAGTACTTC.

As DNA, the CDR3 is TGTGCCAGCAGGGGGGGACTAGCGGGAGGGCCTAGCACAGATACGCAGTATTTT. Amino acid sequence: CASRGGLAGGPSTDTQYF. The genes are TRBV2 and TRBJ2-3; 16 bases are a match to TRBD2. V lost 6 bases to trimming and J lost 0 bases; unmatched junction nucleotides: 6. The CDR3 is 18 residues long. CDR1 is SNHLY and CDR2 is FYNNEI in the germline V gene.

The chain recombines TRBV7-9 with TRBJ1-1, with D perhaps matching TRBD1 (6 bases). This CDR3 has 15 amino acids. The germline gives CDR1 SEHNR, CDR2 FQNEAQ (reference sequence). Deletions cut 0 bases from V and 2 bases from J, with 10 bases between. The CDR3 reads CASSLAAGANTEAFF. CDR3 DNA: TGTGCCAGCAGCTTAGCGGCAGGGGCTAACACTGAAGCTTTCTTT.

The chain links TRBV7-6 to TRBJ2-5; 8 nucleotides match TRBD1. Losses at the gene ends were 3 bases for V and 2 bases for J; bases not matched to a gene: 8. The CDR3 runs 16 residues. Germline V CDR1 and CDR2: SGHVS, FNYEAQ. The CDR3 DNA follows: TGTGCCAGCAGCTTCCGGACAGGGCGACAGCAAGAGACCCAGTACTTC. It encodes CASSFRTGRQQETQYF.

A few counts support this clone. The genes are TRBV6-1 and TRBJ2-4; maybe TRBD2 (5 bases). This CDR3 spans 19 amino acids. From germline, CDR1 is MNHNS and CDR2 SASEGT. V gave up 3 bases and J gave up 0 bases, with 21 bases separating them. CDR3 protein: CASSDGVGNWPLAKNIQYF. CDR3 sequence (DNA): TGTGCCAGCAGTGACGGGGTCGGCAACTGGCCACTAGCCAAAAACATTCAGTACTTC.

This chain uses TRBV9 with TRBJ1-1; TRBD1 might be the D (6 bases). CDR1 SGDLS and CDR2 YYNGEE come from the germline V gene. Trimming removed 1 base from V and 0 bases from J, with 7 bases in between. The CDR3 is 14 residues long. CDR3 sequence (DNA): TGTGCCAGCAGCGTAACAGGGATGAACACTGAAGCTTTCTTT. Its translation is CASSVTGMNTEAFF.

J is TRBJ2-3 and V is TRBV19; TRBD2 matches at 14 bases. Trimming removed 5 bases from V and 5 bases from J; junction bases left unmatched: 9. The CDR3 totals 17 residues. Germline V CDR1 and CDR2: LNHDA, SQIVND (reference sequence). CDR3 DNA sequence: TGTGCCAGTAGTGGGCAAGGGACTAGCGGGAGTATAGATACGCAGTATTTT. Translated, it gives CASSGQGTSGSIDTQYF.

The J gene is TRBJ2-2, the V gene TRBV6-2 or TRBV6-3, with TRBD1 matching 9 bases. Trimming cost V 0 bases and J 7 bases; bases outside gene matches: 0. The CDR3 spans 14 residues. Germline CDR1 is MNHEY and CDR2 is SVGEGT. CDR3 DNA: TGTGCCAGCAGTTACTCGACAGGGGGCGGGGAGCTGTTTTTT. Its protein is CASSYSTGGGELFF.

This clone has a single count. V gene TRBV15 combines with J gene TRBJ1-1; D is undetermined. Trimming shortened V by 6 bases and J by 0 bases, and 8 bases separated the two germline ends. There are 13 residues in the CDR3. Germline CDR1 and CDR2: LNHNV and YYDKDF (reference sequence). In nucleotides, the CDR3 is TGTGCCACCAGAATTGACTTGAACACTGAAGCTTTCTTT. This translates into CATRIDLNTEAFF. The whole variable domain, filled in from reference TRBV15 and TRBJ1-1, reads DAMVIQNPRYQVTQFGKPVTLSCSQTLNHNVMYWYQQKSSQAPKLLFHYYDKDFNNEADTPDNFQSRRPNTSFCFLDIRSPGLGDTAMYLCATRIDLNTEAFFGQGTRLTVV.

In its sample, this clone was seen many times. V usage is TRBV11-2 and J usage is TRBJ2-1; possible D gene TRBD1, 5 bases. Trimming left V 10 bases short and J 10 bases short, with 20 bases between. Germline CDR1 reads SGHAT; CDR2 reads FQNNGV. This CDR3 contains 13 residues. CDR3 DNA: TGTGCCACCCAGCCCAGTTGGGGCCGAGAGCAGTTCTTC. Its protein product is CATQPSWGREQFF.

The chain is built from TRBV10-1 and TRBJ1-2; 9 bases are a match to TRBD1. CDR3 length: 18 amino acids. Trimming at V came to 3 bases and at J to 3 bases, leaving 14 bases not matched to a gene. Per the germline V gene, CDR1 is WNHNN and CDR2 is SYGVQD (reference sequence). In DNA form, the CDR3 reads TGCGCCAGCAGTGATCTTACCGGGACAGGGCCGGGCTACTATGGCTACACCTTC. Translation: CASSDLTGTGPGYYGYTF.

This clone has only a few counts. The J gene is TRBJ1-4, the V gene TRBV7-2; 7 bases agree with TRBD1. V gave up 3 bases and J gave up 8 bases; unmatched junction bases: 9. CDR1 and CDR2 (germline): SGHTA, FQGNSA. The CDR3 extends over 15 amino acids. CDR3 DNA: TGTGCCAGCAGCTTGACGACAGGGTTGGGGGAAAAACTGTTTTTT. Protein sequence: CASSLTTGLGEKLFF.

The genes are TRBV30 and TRBJ1-5, with 7 bases fitting TRBD1. The CDR3 is 14 amino acids. Germline CDR1 reads GTSNPN; CDR2 reads SVGIG (reference sequence). Unmatched junction bases numbered 13, after V lost 4 bases and J lost 10 bases. For the CDR3, the DNA is TGTGCCTGGACCCCTAGGGGGCCGGGGCGACCCCAGCATTTT. Protein product: CAWTPRGPGRPQHF.

This chain links TRBV19 with TRBJ1-2; the D gene is possibly TRBD1 (6 bases). Trimming took 7 bases from V and 8 from J, leaving 20 bases between them. Germline assignment: CDR1 LNHDA and CDR2 SQIVND (reference sequence). CDR3 length equals 14 residues. CDR3 coding DNA: TGTGCCAGTAATTTCTTGGGGGGGCCAGAAGGCTACACCTTC. Protein sequence: CASNFLGGPEGYTF. Using reference TRBV19 and TRBJ1-2 for the parts outside the CDR3, the full variable domain is DGGITQSPKYLFRKEGQNVTLSCEQNLNHDAMYWYRQDPGQGLRLIYYSQIVNDFQKGDIAEGYSVSREKKESFPLTVTSAQKNPTAFYLCASNFLGGPEGYTFGSGTRLTVV.

This clone appeared a single time. The chain is built from TRBV5-5 and TRBJ2-2, with a weak D call TRBD1 (5 bases). V lost 0 bases to trimming and J lost 5 bases, with 17 bases between them. This CDR3 is built from 17 residues. Germline V gene sequence: CDR1 SGHKS, CDR2 YYEKEE (reference sequence). The CDR3 sequence is CASSLVDVRAGTGELFF. The CDR3, as DNA: TGTGCCAGCAGCTTGGTTGATGTCAGGGCAGGTACCGGGGAGCTGTTTTTT.